This record looks at one T cell receptor beta chain sequence and its context. Antigen unknown. This sample stems from a study of CD8+ T cells in alopecia areata. Background on the study: Scoring of treated patients' severity used the percentage of affected scalp area. Study-level results: Lesional scalp displayed greater clonality than normal scalp, most notably in alopecia totalis/universalis.

cDNA prepared by RNA extraction and subsequent reverse transcription served as the template for sequencing. Generated by immunoSEQ multiplex PCR, the TCRdb table keeps only in-frame clones and is missing some. The table lists a few hundred thousand clones, less than 45% of them singletons. This sample's treatment: oral pan-JAK inhibitor, 5-10 mg twice daily. V was shortened by 4 bases and J by 5 bases, with 9 bases between the two germline ends. CDR1 is KGHSH, CDR2 LQKENI, per germline. This CDR3 has 13 amino acids. This material consisted of CD4+ T cells sorted from blood, taken around week 30, from a patient treated with tofacitinib. This clonotype was obtained from a human donor with alopecia areata. This chain links TRBV18 with TRBJ1-5, with D unresolved. The CDR3, as DNA: TGTGCCAGCTCACGAGGGATCGATCAGCCCCAGCATTTT. Amino acid sequence: CASSRGIDQPQHF.